These 2 T cell receptor beta chains came from one sample sequenced in a study of CD8 T cells in ankylosing spondylitis. Study-level points and caveats: A motif in TCR beta, a set of roughly 8 highly homologous variants, appeared characteristic of ankylosing spondylitis blood.

Their cognate antigens are unknown. Via MiXCR, TCRdb re-called the 5' RACE reads, giving one row per CDR3 protein. The data show under 450,000 distinct CDR3 sequences, about 15% seen once. Sequencing was performed on blood, either unsorted or a sorted T cell fraction (not recorded which). The receptors were sampled from a male donor with ankylosing spondylitis.

The sample holds a few counts of this clonotype. The chain recombines TRBV11-1 with TRBJ2-7, with 11 nucleotides matching TRBD2. Trimming cost V 1 base and J 0 bases; bases outside gene matches: 8. The CDR3 length is 18 residues. Germline V gene lookup returns CDR1 SGHAT and CDR2 FQDESV (reference sequence). The CDR3 sequence: CASSLGRTSGLSSYEQYF. In nucleotides, the CDR3 is TGTGCCAGCAGCTTAGGTCGGACTAGCGGGTTGAGCTCCTACGAGCAGTACTTC. Full variable domain (missing parts from reference TRBV11-1 and TRBJ2-7): EAEVAQSPRYKITEKSQAVAFWCDPISGHATLYWYRQILGQGPELLVQFQDESVVDDSQLPKDRFSAERLKGVDSTLKIQPAELGDSAMYLCASSLGRTSGLSSYEQYFGPGTRLTVT.

In this sample, this clonotype turned up a few times. V and J are TRBV20-1 and TRBJ2-2, with D possibly matching TRBD1 (6 bases). Germline-derived CDR1 and CDR2 are DFQATT and SNEGSKA (reference sequence). The CDR3 is 12 amino acids. Trimming cost V 6 bases and J 5 bases, with 10 bases left between them. CDR3 coding DNA: TGCAGTGCCCGGACAGTGACCGGGGAGCTGTTTTTT. Encoded protein: CSARTVTGELFF.